These T cell receptor beta chains were read from a single sample in a study of beta chain features in type 1 diabetes. TCRdb keeps only in-frame clones here, not all; method: immunoSEQ multiplex PCR. The data hold almost 350,000 clones, with roughly 8% observed a single time. Sample: central memory CD4+ T cells from blood. Source of these receptors: a young woman in good health. CDR3s include the opening cysteine and the closing phenylalanine or tryptophan.

J | V | CDR3
TRBJ2-7 | TRBV7-2 | CASSLGGITYEQYF
TRBJ2-2 | TRBV5-1 | CASSLGGFTGELFF
TRBJ2-4 | TRBV28 | CASSFPGPMSNIQYF
TRBJ2-6 | TRBV15 | CATSRMEAGANVLTF
TRBJ2-2 | TRBV18 | CASSTGQVNTGELFF
TRBJ1-1 | TRBV10-3 | CAISDRTGGEAFF
TRBJ2-7 | TRBV2 | CASSSDPGGRYF
TRBJ2-2 | TRBV28 | CASSWGGTTGELFF
TRBJ2-3 | TRBV19 | CASRTTGTDTQYF
TRBJ2-1 | TRBV10-3 | CAISGSLAGGVLLVGNEQFF
TRBJ2-7 | TRBV7-9 | CASSDTNEQYF
TRBJ1-1 | TRBV9 | CASSKPGSLNTEAFF
TRBJ2-5 | TRBV6-1 | CASAPGGSRETQYF
TRBJ2-6 | TRBV18 | CASSPLTVSGANVLTF
TRBJ2-7 | TRBV11-2 | CASSLAPSGTEQYF
TRBJ1-1 | TRBV10-3 | CAIRGTNTEAFF
TRBJ2-4 | TRBV2 | CASSNEAKNIQYF
TRBJ2-1 | TRBV7-8 | CASSLVWGSHNEQFF
TRBJ2-1 | TRBV6-5 | CASSYGEDEQFF
TRBJ1-2 | TRBV11-1 | CASSFGRAYGYTF
TRBJ2-3 | TRBV7-2 | CASSLAGGSPYTQYF
TRBJ2-5 | TRBV7-9 | CASSSLAGVETQYF
TRBJ2-2 | TRBV5-1 | CASSFLIDRENGELFF
TRBJ1-5 | TRBV6-5 | CASSYSGLQPQHF
TRBJ2-1 | TRBV4-3 | CASSQDLDLSYNEQFF
TRBJ2-3 | TRBV10-3 | CAIRAGTSGSTDTQYF
TRBJ1-5 | TRBV7-3 | CASSGQVGQPQHF
TRBJ2-5 | TRBV9 | CASSETGAQETQYF
TRBJ2-1 | TRBV4-3 | CASSQVTWEREAYNEQFF
TRBJ2-3 | TRBV7-2 | CASSAWDRGDTDTQYF
TRBJ2-2 | TRBV5-1 | CASRTTGTTNTGELFF
TRBJ2-1 | TRBV13 | CASSQPRHEQFF
TRBJ1-5 | TRBV15 | CATSRDPGGTGSAQPQHF
TRBJ2-7 | TRBV10-3 | CAISGNLLAGAYEQYF
TRBJ2-1 | TRBV14 | CASASFLGLYNEQFF
TRBJ2-2 | TRBV10-3 | CAIRTSSGELFF